The entry that follows covers one T cell receptor (beta chain) sequence. The data originate from a study of read filtering for tumor transcriptome and immune sequencing. Study in general: After DNase treatment, RNA was made into whole-transcriptome libraries.

This library used roughly 400 ng RNA and molecular barcoded adaptors spanning alpha/delta and beta/gamma chains. One entry per CDR3 protein results from TCRdb running MiXCR on the reads. Of some 130,000 distinct CDR3 sequences in the sample, 10% to 15% were seen once. V lost 8 bases to trimming and J lost 0 bases, with 7 bases between them. CDR1 is DFQATT and CDR2 is SNEGSKA in the germline V gene (reference sequence). CDR3 length: 12 amino acids. Material: a population of CD138-negative cells sorted from bone marrow. The chain joins TRBV20-1 to TRBJ2-2; D may be TRBD1 (6 bases). The TCR originated in a donor at least 40 years old with multiple myeloma. The CDR3, as DNA: TGCAGTTACAGGGCGAACACCGGGGAGCTGTTTTTT. As protein: CSYRANTGELFF.